The 14 T cell receptor beta chains listed next were all sequenced from one sample in a study of cytomegalovirus exposure and HLA in healthy donors. Use of 60 Vbeta and 13 Jbeta primers characterized the PCR. Only in-frame clones appear in the TCRdb table, and some are missing; sequencing was by immunoSEQ multiplex PCR. This sample has about 140,000 clones, with 73% found just once. The sample consisted of PBMCs. These receptors were taken from a woman in her thirties or forties in good health and CMV-seronegative.

The chain carries TRBV16 and TRBJ1-6; D gene ambiguous. Trimming took 0 bases from V and 8 from J, leaving 5 bases between them. CDR1 is KGHSY, CDR2 FQNENV, per germline. This CDR3 spans 13 amino acids. As DNA, the CDR3 is TGTGCCAGCAGCCAATCCGGGGATTCACCCCTCCACTTT. The encoded protein is CASSQSGDSPLHF.

This clone was found once. The chain is built from TRBV5-1 and TRBJ2-2; 7 bases fit TRBD1. Losses at the gene ends were 6 bases for V and 4 bases for J; bases not matched to a gene: 12. Germline values: CDR1 SGHRS, CDR2 YFSETQ. The CDR3 contains 16 residues. CDR3 sequence reads: CASTKGTVQGTGELFF. CDR3 coding DNA: TGCGCCAGCACCAAAGGGACAGTCCAGGGCACCGGGGAGCTGTTTTTT.

V usage is TRBV5-1 and J usage is TRBJ2-1; maybe TRBD2 (6 bases). Per the germline V gene, CDR1 is SGHRS and CDR2 is YFSETQ. This CDR3 has 15 amino acids. V gave up 3 bases and J gave up 7 bases, with 17 bases separating them. Here the CDR3 DNA reads TGCGCCAGCAGCTCCCACATCGGGGGATTGAATGAGCAGTTCTTC. It translates to CASSSHIGGLNEQFF. Looking up the rest from reference TRBV5-1 and TRBJ2-1 gives the full variable domain: KAGVTQTPRYLIKTRGQQVTLSCSPISGHRSVSWYQQTPGQGLQFLFEYFSETQRNKGNFPGRFSGRQFSNSRSEMNVSTLELGDSALYLCASSSHIGGLNEQFFGPGTRLTVL.

The V call is TRBV29-1, the J call TRBJ2-2, with 8 bases fitting TRBD2. CDR3 length: 16 amino acids. V lost 3 bases to trimming and J lost 7 bases; unmatched junction nucleotides: 13. Per germline, CDR1 SQVTM and CDR2 ANQGSEA. The CDR3 bases are TGCAGCGTTGAGGAGTCTGACGGGGGGGCCTACGGGGAGCTGTTTTTT. Translating it yields CSVEESDGGAYGELFF.

The rearrangement joins TRBV9 to TRBJ2-2, with 12 bases identical to TRBD2. CDR3 length: 18 amino acids. V gave up 4 bases and J gave up 6 bases; unmatched junction bases: 13. Per germline, CDR1 SGDLS and CDR2 YYNGEE. The CDR3 loop reads CASSPRLAGAVRAGELFF. CDR3 bases: TGTGCCAGCAGCCCCCGACTAGCGGGGGCGGTGAGGGCCGGGGAGCTGTTTTTT. The full variable domain, with the rest looked up from reference TRBV9 and TRBJ2-2, is DSGVTQTPKHLITATGQRVTLRCSPRSGDLSVYWYQQSLDQGLQFLIQYYNGEERAKGNILERFSAQQFPDLHSELNLSSLELGDSALYFCASSPRLAGAVRAGELFFGEGSRLTVL.

The DNA of the CDR3 is TGTGCCAGCAGTTACGAAGCGGGGAGCTACGAGCAGTACTTC. Amino acid sequence: CASSYEAGSYEQYF. The chain is built from TRBV6-6 and TRBJ2-5; 7 bases line up with TRBD2. The DNA end lines up better with TRBJ2-7; the J call may be wrong. The germline V gene has CDR1 MNHNY and CDR2 SVGAGI (reference sequence). CDR3 length equals 14 residues.

DNA for the CDR3: TGTGCCAGCAGTTTACTAGCGGGGGGGCAAGAGACCCAGTACTTC. This encodes CASSLLAGGQETQYF. The gene calls are TRBV27 and TRBJ2-5; 12 positions match TRBD2. Germline V lookup: CDR1 MNHEY, CDR2 SMNVEV (reference sequence). V was pared by 2 bases and J by 2 bases, with 0 bases of the junction left unmatched. The CDR3 is made up of 15 amino acids.

The V and J genes are TRBV6-5 and TRBJ1-2, with TRBD1 matching over 8 bases. Germline V gene sequence: CDR1 MNHEY, CDR2 SVGAGI. CDR3 length: 15 residues. Trimming cost V 5 bases and J 6 bases; bases outside gene matches: 11. The CDR3 sequence is CASSPLTGGGNGYTF. The CDR3 DNA reads as TGTGCCAGCAGTCCCCTAACAGGGGGGGGCAATGGCTACACCTTC.

On this clone itself: This sample includes further DNA sequences coding for the same CDR3. In DNA form, the CDR3 reads TGTGCCAGCAGCTTAGGCGGTAACTATGGCTACACCTTC. The encoded protein is CASSLGGNYGYTF. This chain connects TRBV7-2 to TRBJ1-2; no reliable D call. V lost 1 base and J 1 base, leaving 4 bases between the germline ends. Germline CDR1 is SGHTA and CDR2 is FQGNSA. The CDR3 loop spans 13 amino acids.

The CDR3 sequence is CASSPIADRTEAFF. The CDR3 DNA is TGTGCCAGCAGCCCGATTGCAGACAGAACTGAAGCTTTCTTT. The chain recombines TRBV9 with TRBJ1-1; a weak D match, TRBD1 (5 bases). This CDR3 is built from 14 residues. V lost 4 bases to trimming and J lost 5 bases, with 15 bases between them. Germline V gene lookup returns CDR1 SGDLS and CDR2 YYNGEE.

The chain combines TRBV27 with TRBJ1-5; D unresolved. The CDR3 sequence is 13 residues long. V was cut by 0 bases and J by 4 bases, with 4 bases left in between. Germline CDR1 is MNHEY and CDR2 is SMNVEV (reference sequence). The CDR3 DNA follows: TGTGCCAGCAGTTTATCACTGAATCAGCCCCAGCATTTT. This encodes CASSLSLNQPQHF.

The chain is built from TRBV10-3 and TRBJ2-5; the D gene is possibly TRBD2 (6 bases). The DNA end is more similar to TRBJ2-7, so the J call may be wrong. The CDR3 runs 12 residues. Per germline, CDR1 ENHRY and CDR2 SYGVKD. This chain's CDR3 is CAISAGSYEQYF. DNA of the CDR3: TGTGCCATCAGTGCCGGGAGCTACGAGCAGTACTTC.

This clone was found a few times. The CDR3 nucleotides read TGTGCCACCTACCTAGCAGGGGCCTCCTACAATGAGCAGTTCTTC. Translation: CATYLAGASYNEQFF. V is TRBV6-1 and J is TRBJ2-1; D is possibly TRBD1 (6 bases). Per germline, CDR1 MNHNS and CDR2 SASEGT. CDR3 size: 15 residues. V was trimmed by 10 bases and J by 0 bases, leaving 16 bases between them.

The sample holds a few counts of this clone. V gene TRBV4-3 combines with J gene TRBJ2-6; the D gene is possibly TRBD1 (6 bases). The CDR3 has 16 amino acids. V lost 6 bases and J 0 bases, leaving 12 bases between the germline ends. Germline lookup yields CDR1 LGHNA and CDR2 YSLEER. In DNA form, the CDR3 reads TGCGCCAGCAGATCCGGACAGTACTCTGGGGCCAACGTCCTGACTTTC. It encodes CASRSGQYSGANVLTF.